The present T cell receptor (beta chain) was sequenced within a study of CD8 T cells in Susac syndrome (dated by TCRdb to about 2019). About the investigation overall: Whether CD8+ T cell activation and differentiation in Susac syndrome was antigen driven was tested using repertoire sequencing.

On this clonotype itself: Its binding antigen is unknown. No much larger clone is present one base from it, and per-base qualities are unavailable.

Measured from the cysteine to the phenylalanine, the CDR3 is 14 residues long. Only the CDR3 DNA stays, 42 bases, in frame from base 1. CDR1 MNHEY and CDR2 SVGAGI are derived from the germline V gene. V is trimmed back by 6 bases and J by 2 bases, and the junction contains 4 bases that no gene match accounts for. Study-level results and caveats: The number of individuals in the TCR sequencing and HLA analysis was acknowledged as relatively small.

Peripheral blood CD8+ and CD4+ T cells from healthy donors, Susac syndrome patients and multiple sclerosis patients were profiled by high-throughput TCR beta sequencing. Treatment-naive patients with stable or active relapsing-remitting disease fulfilling revised McDonald criteria were used as multiple sclerosis controls. CD8+ TEMRA cells were enriched by FACS, while bulk CD8+ and CD4+ T cells were purified by magnetic negative isolation. Blood was drawn into EDTA tubes, processed within 24 hours, and PBMCs were isolated by density gradient centrifugation. PBMCs destined for TCR sequencing were cryopreserved in liquid nitrogen and later thawed in a 37 °C water bath. A purity of at least 90% was achieved for sorted or isolated CD4+, CD8+ and CD8+ TEMRA cells. RNA was extracted using the RNeasy kit, and roughly 0.5 to 1 microgram was reverse transcribed with random hexamers. The immunoSEQ multiplex PCR assay, covering 54 Vbeta and 13 Jbeta segments, was used to amplify TCR beta CDR3 regions. PCR amplification bias was corrected using a synthetic template baseline for primer optimization and computational correction. As for the original processing: Only productive sequences were kept, with reads annotated to V, D and J genes according to IMGT and analyzed in immunoSEQ Analyzer. Clonality was computed as one minus Shannon entropy normalized by log2 of the number of productive unique sequences. Public and private clones were assessed among the 100 most prevalent clones of each patient and control. Clones were defined as Susac-specific if absent from the healthy and MS cohorts, from roughly 1,100 published viral clones and from other ImmuneACCESS disease sequences. TCRdb trimmed the raw reads at Q25, called clones with MiXCR and kept productive beta chains. Entries are consolidated by CDR3 protein sequence, retaining the most common genes and DNA. What appears here as the V and J calls and clone size reflects TCRdb's work, not the paper's. Here the sample has about 250,000 distinct CDR3 sequences; approximately 92% occur a single time. The ten largest clones capture less than 0.075% of the sample.

The chain was built from TRBV6-5 and TRBJ1-1; 9 junctional bases match TRBD1. The source material was CD4+ T cells from PBMCs. This sequence was found in a human donor with multiple sclerosis. The CDR3 amino acid sequence is: CASRWDRANTEAFF. The nucleotide sequence reads as follows: TGTGCCAGCAGGTGGGACAGGGCCAACACTGAAGCTTTCTTT.